The clone carrying this TCR beta chain was observed a few times. The antigen remains unidentified. RNA transcripts yielded amplified TCR beta CDR3 regions. Second-round multiplex PCR came after first-round RT-PCR with HTBI primers. TCRdb itself ran the multiplex PCR reads through MiXCR, one entry per CDR3 protein. The data contain around 670,000 distinct CDR3 sequences, roughly 40% of them singletons. The data stem from a study of Graves' ophthalmopathy and Graves' hyperthyroidism. Other autoimmune diseases, uncontrolled infections, pregnancy or lactation excluded patients from enrollment. The germline CDR1 and CDR2 sequences are MNHNY and SVGAGI (reference sequence). J lost 7 bases, V lost 6 bases, and 11 bases had no gene match. The CDR3 extends over 15 amino acids. Study results and caveats: With about 86% sensitivity and less than 83% specificity, a 13-signature model separated ophthalmopathy from stable hyperthyroidism. Ophthalmopathy progression predictions by the model showed nearly 75% specificity and about 68% sensitivity.

This TCR was sampled from an adult man with Graves' ophthalmopathy. V usage is TRBV6-6 and J usage is TRBJ2-2, with 7 bases fitting TRBD2. Source material: peripheral blood. CDR3 DNA: TGTGCCAGCAGCAAGGGAGGGTTAAGGGTCGGGGAGCTGTTTTTT. Protein product: CASSKGGLRVGELFF.